This TCR beta chain was found in a study of T cells after yellow fever vaccination (dated by TCRdb to between 2018 and 2021). For the study in its entirety: The SMART-Seq v4 Ultra Low Input RNA kit was used to prepare libraries from fractions with low cell numbers. Bulk PBMC replicates and cell subsets were isolated from blood drawn at multiple timepoints before and after both primary and secondary immunization. The cohort comprised two healthy male donors, one aged 18 to 30 and one aged 30 to 40 years. To follow T-cell clones before and after both primary and booster YFV17D yellow fever vaccination, bulk TCR alpha and beta repertoires underwent longitudinal sequencing. Broader findings and caveats from the paper: Computational filtering was needed because FACS-sorted repertoires could contain abundant contaminating clonotypes from the bulk population. The secondary T-cell response was weaker than the primary response but faster, peaking on day 5 instead of day 15. A small fraction of clonotypes appeared in both the CD4 and CD8 compartments, likely as a result of convergent recombination. After the booster, most of the clones that had expanded following primary vaccination were detected again (roughly 97% of CD4 and around 88% of CD8), which suggests that memory was broadly maintained. Because only a couple of donors were included in the study, the extent to which the findings can be generalized is limited.

What the treatment or condition label conveys for this sample: live attenuated yellow fever vaccine strain. At each blood-draw timepoint, two biological replicates of bulk PBMCs were collected. PBMCs were isolated from peripheral blood using a standard Ficoll-Paque protocol. RNA was extracted with TriZol from bulk PBMCs, CD4 and CD8 fractions, and dextramer-positive and dextramer-negative fractions. About this clonotype: It lacks a known antigen. No quality values exist for individual bases; no much larger clone is one base distant.

TCR cDNA was made using 5'RACE template switching, a step that added a universal primer site and unique molecular identifiers. Priming for cDNA synthesis came from both the TCR alpha and TCR beta constant segments. Library amplification used two PCR steps, and the second PCR step added sample barcodes and sequencing adapters. Sequencing of libraries was done on Illumina HiSeq 2500 (2x100 bp) or NovaSeq (2x150 bp). The study's own analysis went as follows. MIGEC handled demultiplexing of reads and collapsing into UMI consensus sequences, while MiXCR performed V(D)J alignment. Vaccine-responding clonotypes were identified with edgeR using replicate PBMC samples, with FDR below 0.01 and a log2 fold change above 5 up to day 15 being required. CD4 or CD8 identity was assigned to each bulk clonotype according to whether the clonotype was present at higher abundance in the sequenced CD4 repertoire or the sequenced CD8 repertoire. The public reads were reanalyzed by TCRdb: fastp trimming at Q25, MiXCR alignment, in-frame beta chains only. Each entry is one CDR3 protein sequence, shown with its most common DNA and genes. For this entry, the V and J calls and clone size follow TCRdb and not the study's own pipeline. The sample has some 550,000 distinct CDR3 sequences on record, 15% to 20% of them singletons. The leading ten clones occupy around 15% of the sample.

The CDR3 contains 19 residues, cysteine and phenylalanine counted. Of the read, only the CDR3 DNA is kept; its 57 bases are in frame from base 1. Trimming leaves V shorter by 2 bases and J shorter by 1 base, with the junction holding 15 bases beyond the gene matches. The germline V gene (reference sequence) specifies SGHNT as CDR1 and YYREEE as CDR2. The source of this sequence is a man younger than 45 who received the YFV17D yellow fever vaccine. The rearrangement combines TRBV5-4 with TRBJ1-1, and 9 junction bases match TRBD1. The material was PBMCs, obtained 15 days after the yellow fever booster vaccination. The DNA reads TGTGCCAGCAGCTTCCGTAGCTCTTTCCGGGGACAGGGGAACACTGAAGCTTTCTTT. This translates into CASSFRSSFRGQGNTEAFF.